This T cell receptor (beta chain) originates from a study of HIV-infected patients and healthy controls. Study-level findings and limits: When repertoires were size-matched, rare events in HIV-infected data became overweighted.

V was shortened by 2 bases and J by 1 base, with 14 bases between the two germline ends. In germline, CDR1 is DFQATT, CDR2 SNEGSKA (reference sequence). The CDR3 has 15 amino acids. This clonotype came up a few times. Its specificity is not known. About 550 ng RNA was reverse transcribed with alpha and beta constant-region primers. Alpha and beta chain libraries were made separately by chain-specific third strand synthesis with multiplexing indices. In TCRdb, the 5' RACE reads were re-called with MiXCR into one record per CDR3 protein. There are roughly 18,000 distinct CDR3 sequences in the sample; approximately 9.1% occur only once, and about 6.7% lies in the top ten. Whole blood was used without fractionation, so all unsorted peripheral T cells were included.

V is TRBV20-1 and J is TRBJ1-1; a weak D match, TRBD1 (5 bases). This clonotype originated in an adult in good health. Material for sequencing was blood. The CDR3 is CSARYPPGRNTEAFF. CDR3 DNA: TGCAGTGCTAGATATCCCCCAGGGCGGAACACTGAAGCTTTCTTT.